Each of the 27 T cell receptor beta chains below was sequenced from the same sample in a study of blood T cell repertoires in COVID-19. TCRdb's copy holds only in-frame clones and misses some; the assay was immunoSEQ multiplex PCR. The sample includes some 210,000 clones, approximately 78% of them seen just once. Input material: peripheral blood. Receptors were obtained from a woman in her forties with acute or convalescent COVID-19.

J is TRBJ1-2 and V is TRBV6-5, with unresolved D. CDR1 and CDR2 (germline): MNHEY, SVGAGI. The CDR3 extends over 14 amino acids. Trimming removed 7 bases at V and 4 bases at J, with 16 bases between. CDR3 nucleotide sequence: TGTGCCAGCAAGTTGACCCTGGGAGCCTATGGCTACACCTTC. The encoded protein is CASKLTLGAYGYTF.

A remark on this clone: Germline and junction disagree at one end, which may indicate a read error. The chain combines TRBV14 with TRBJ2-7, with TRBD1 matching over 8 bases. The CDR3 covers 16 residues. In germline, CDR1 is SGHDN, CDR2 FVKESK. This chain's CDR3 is CASSHTMAGGSHEQYF. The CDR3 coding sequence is TGTGCCAGCAGCCATACGATGGCAGGGGGCTCCCACGAGCAGTACTTC.

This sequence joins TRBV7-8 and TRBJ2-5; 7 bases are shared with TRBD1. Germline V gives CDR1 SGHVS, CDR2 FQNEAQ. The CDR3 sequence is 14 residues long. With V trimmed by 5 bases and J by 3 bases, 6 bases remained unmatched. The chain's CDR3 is CASSTSTGEETQYF. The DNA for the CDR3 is TGTGCCAGCAGCACCAGTACAGGGGAAGAGACCCAGTACTTC.

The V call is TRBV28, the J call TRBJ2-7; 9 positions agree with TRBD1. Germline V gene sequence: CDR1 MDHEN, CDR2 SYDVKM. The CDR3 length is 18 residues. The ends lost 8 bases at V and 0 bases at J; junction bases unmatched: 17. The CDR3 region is CASPPAGQGIRSSYEQYF. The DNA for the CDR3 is TGTGCCAGCCCCCCGGCCGGACAGGGGATAAGGAGCTCCTACGAGCAGTACTTC.

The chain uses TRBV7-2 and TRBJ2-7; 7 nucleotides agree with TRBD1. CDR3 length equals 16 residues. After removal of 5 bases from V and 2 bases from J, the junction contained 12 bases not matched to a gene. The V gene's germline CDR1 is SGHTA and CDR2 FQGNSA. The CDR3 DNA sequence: TGTGCCAGCAGCCCCGCCACCGGGACAGAGCCCTACGAGCAGTACTTC. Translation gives CASSPATGTEPYEQYF.

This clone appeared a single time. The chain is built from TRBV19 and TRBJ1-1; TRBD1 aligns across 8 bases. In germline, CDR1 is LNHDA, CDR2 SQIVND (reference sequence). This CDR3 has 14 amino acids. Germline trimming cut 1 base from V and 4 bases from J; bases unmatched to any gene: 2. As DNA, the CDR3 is TGTGCCAGTAGTATAGTAACAGGGGGCACTGAAGCTTTCTTT. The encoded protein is CASSIVTGGTEAFF. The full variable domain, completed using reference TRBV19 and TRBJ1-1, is DGGITQSPKYLFRKEGQNVTLSCEQNLNHDAMYWYRQDPGQGLRLIYYSQIVNDFQKGDIAEGYSVSREKKESFPLTVTSAQKNPTAFYLCASSIVTGGTEAFFGQGTRLTVV.

CDR3 nucleotides: TGTGCCAGCAGTTACTCCGATGAAAACTACTACGAGCAGTACTTC. Protein: CASSYSDENYYEQYF. The chain is built from TRBV6-2 or TRBV6-3 and TRBJ2-7, with D unclear. The CDR3 runs to 15 residues. Germline V gives CDR1 MNHEY, CDR2 SVGEGT. V was clipped by 0 bases and J by 3 bases, with 12 bases between them.

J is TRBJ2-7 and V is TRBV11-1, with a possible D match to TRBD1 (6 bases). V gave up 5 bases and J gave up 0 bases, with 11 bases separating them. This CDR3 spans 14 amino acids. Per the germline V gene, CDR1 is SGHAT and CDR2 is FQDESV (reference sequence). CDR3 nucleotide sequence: TGTGCCAGCAGCCCACAGGGATACTCCTACGAGCAGTACTTC. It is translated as CASSPQGYSYEQYF.

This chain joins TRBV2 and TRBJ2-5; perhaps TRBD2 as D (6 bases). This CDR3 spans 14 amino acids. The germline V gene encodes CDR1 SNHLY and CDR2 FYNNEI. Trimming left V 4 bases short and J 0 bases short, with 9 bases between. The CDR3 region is CASSVVADQETQYF. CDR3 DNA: TGTGCCAGCAGTGTTGTAGCGGACCAAGAGACCCAGTACTTC.

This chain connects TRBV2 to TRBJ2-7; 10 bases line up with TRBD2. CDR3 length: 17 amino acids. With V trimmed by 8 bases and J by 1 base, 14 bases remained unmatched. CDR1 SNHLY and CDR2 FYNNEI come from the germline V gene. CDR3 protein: CASQTPLAGDFSYEQYF. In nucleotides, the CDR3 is TGTGCCAGCCAAACACCTCTAGCGGGGGATTTTTCCTACGAGCAGTACTTC.

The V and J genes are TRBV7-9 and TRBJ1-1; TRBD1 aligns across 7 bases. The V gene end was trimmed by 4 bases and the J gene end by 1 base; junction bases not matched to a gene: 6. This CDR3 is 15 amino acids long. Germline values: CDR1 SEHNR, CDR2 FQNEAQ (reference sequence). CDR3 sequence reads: CASSSGGFTNTEAFF. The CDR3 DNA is TGTGCCAGCAGCTCAGGGGGGTTCACGAACACTGAAGCTTTCTTT.

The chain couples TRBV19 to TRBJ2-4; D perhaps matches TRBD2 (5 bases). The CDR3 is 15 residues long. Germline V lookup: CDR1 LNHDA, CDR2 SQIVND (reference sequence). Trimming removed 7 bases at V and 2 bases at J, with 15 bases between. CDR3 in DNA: TGTGCCAGTACTACGGGCGGGCGAACCAAAAACATTCAGTACTTC. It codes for CASTTGGRTKNIQYF. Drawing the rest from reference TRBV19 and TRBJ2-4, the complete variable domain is DGGITQSPKYLFRKEGQNVTLSCEQNLNHDAMYWYRQDPGQGLRLIYYSQIVNDFQKGDIAEGYSVSREKKESFPLTVTSAQKNPTAFYLCASTTGGRTKNIQYFGAGTRLSVL.

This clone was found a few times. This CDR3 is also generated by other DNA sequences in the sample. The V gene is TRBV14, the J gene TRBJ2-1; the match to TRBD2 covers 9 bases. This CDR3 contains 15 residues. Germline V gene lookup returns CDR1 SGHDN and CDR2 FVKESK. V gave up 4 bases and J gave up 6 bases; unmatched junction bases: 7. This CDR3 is CASSPWTSALNEQFF. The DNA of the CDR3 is TGTGCCAGCAGCCCTTGGACTAGCGCCCTCAATGAGCAGTTCTTC. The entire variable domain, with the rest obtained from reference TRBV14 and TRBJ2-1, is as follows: EAGVTQFPSHSVIEKGQTVTLRCDPISGHDNLYWYRRVMGKEIKFLLHFVKESKQDESGMPNNRFLAERTGGTYSTLKVQPAELEDSGVYFCASSPWTSALNEQFFGPGTRLTVL.

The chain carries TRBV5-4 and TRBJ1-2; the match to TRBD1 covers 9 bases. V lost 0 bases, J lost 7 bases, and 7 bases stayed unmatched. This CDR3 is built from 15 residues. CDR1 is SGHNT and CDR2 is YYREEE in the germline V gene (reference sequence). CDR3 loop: CASSLGLQGAGGYTF. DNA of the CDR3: TGTGCCAGCAGCTTGGGCTTACAGGGGGCGGGTGGCTACACCTTC.

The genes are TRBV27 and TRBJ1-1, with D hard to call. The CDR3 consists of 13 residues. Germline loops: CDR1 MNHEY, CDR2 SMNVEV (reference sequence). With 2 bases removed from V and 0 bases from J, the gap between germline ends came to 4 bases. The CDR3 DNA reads TGTGCCAGCAGTTTAGCTATGAACACTGAAGCTTTCTTT. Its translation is CASSLAMNTEAFF.

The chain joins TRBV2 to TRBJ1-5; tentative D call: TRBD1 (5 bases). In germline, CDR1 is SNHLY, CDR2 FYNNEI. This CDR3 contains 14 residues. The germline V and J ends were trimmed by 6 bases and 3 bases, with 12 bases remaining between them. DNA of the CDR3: TGTGCCAGCAGCCGACAGACGAACAATCAGCCCCAGCATTTT. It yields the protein CASSRQTNNQPQHF.

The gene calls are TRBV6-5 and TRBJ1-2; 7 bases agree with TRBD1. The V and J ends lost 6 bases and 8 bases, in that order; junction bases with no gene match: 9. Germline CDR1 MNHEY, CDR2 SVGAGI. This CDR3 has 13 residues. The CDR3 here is CASSYGTDTGYTF. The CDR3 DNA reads TGTGCCAGCAGCTACGGGACAGACACCGGCTACACCTTC.

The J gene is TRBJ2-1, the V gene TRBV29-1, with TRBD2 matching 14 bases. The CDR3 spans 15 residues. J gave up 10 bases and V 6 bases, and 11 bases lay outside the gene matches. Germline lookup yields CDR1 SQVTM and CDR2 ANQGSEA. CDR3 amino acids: CSVRRGTSGREEQFF. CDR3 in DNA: TGCAGCGTCCGCCGCGGGACTAGCGGGAGAGAAGAGCAGTTCTTC.

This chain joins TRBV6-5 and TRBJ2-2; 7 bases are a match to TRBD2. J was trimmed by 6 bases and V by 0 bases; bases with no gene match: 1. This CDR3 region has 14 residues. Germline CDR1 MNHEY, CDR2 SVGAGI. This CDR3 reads CASSYSGGSGELFF. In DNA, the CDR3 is TGTGCCAGCAGTTACTCGGGGGGGTCCGGGGAGCTGTTTTTT.

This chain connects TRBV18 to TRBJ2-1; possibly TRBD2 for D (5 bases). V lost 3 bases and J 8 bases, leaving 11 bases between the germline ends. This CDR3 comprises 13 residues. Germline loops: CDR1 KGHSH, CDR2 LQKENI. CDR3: CASSPGREYEQFF. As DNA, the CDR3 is TGTGCCAGCTCACCCGGACGGGAATATGAGCAGTTCTTC.

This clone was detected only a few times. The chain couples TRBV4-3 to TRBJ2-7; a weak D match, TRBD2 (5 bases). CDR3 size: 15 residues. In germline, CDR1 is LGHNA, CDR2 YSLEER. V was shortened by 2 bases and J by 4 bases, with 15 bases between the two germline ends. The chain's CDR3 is CASSQFYGKEYEQYF. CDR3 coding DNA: TGCGCCAGCAGCCAATTTTACGGGAAAGAATACGAGCAGTACTTC.

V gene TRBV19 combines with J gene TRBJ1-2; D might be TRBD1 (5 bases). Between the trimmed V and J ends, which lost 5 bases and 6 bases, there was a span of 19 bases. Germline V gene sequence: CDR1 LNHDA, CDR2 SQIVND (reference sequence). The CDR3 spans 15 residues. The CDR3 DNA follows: TGTGCCAGTAGTCGGGGCTTAGCGGATATAAATGGCTACACCTTC. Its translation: CASSRGLADINGYTF. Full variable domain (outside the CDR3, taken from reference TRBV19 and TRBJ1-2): DGGITQSPKYLFRKEGQNVTLSCEQNLNHDAMYWYRQDPGQGLRLIYYSQIVNDFQKGDIAEGYSVSREKKESFPLTVTSAQKNPTAFYLCASSRGLADINGYTFGSGTRLTVV.

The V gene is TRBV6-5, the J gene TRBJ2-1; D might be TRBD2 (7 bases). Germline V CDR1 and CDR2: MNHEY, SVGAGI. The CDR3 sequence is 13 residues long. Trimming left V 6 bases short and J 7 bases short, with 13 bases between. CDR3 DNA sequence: TGTGCCAGCAGGCCGGGGGGCCTAAATGAGCAGTTCTTC. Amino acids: CASRPGGLNEQFF.

The CDR3 loop reads CSARDSYGYTF. The CDR3 DNA follows: TGCAGTGCTAGAGACAGCTATGGCTACACCTTC. V is TRBV20-1 and J is TRBJ1-2; no clear D. The germline V gene encodes CDR1 DFQATT and CDR2 SNEGSKA (reference sequence). CDR3 length: 11 amino acids. V shed 0 bases and J shed 4 bases, with 3 bases lying between them.

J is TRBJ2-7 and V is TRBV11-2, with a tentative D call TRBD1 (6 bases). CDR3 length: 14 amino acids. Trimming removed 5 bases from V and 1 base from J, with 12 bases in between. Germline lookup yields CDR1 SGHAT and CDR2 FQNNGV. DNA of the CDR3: TGTGCCAGCAGCAGGGCAGGGGTATCCTACGAGCAGTACTTC. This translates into CASSRAGVSYEQYF.

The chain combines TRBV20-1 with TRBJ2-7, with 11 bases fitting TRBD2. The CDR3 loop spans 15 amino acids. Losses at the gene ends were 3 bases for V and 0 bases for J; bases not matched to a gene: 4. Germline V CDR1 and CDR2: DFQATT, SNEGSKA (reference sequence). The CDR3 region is CSASPGLAGSYEQYF. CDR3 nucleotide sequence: TGCAGTGCTAGTCCAGGACTAGCGGGCTCCTACGAGCAGTACTTC.

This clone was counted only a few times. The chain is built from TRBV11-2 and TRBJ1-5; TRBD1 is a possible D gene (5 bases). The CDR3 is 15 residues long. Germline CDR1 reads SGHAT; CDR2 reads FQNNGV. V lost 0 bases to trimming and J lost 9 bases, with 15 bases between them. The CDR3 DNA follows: TGTGCCAGCAGCTTAGAAGCGGGACCATCAATGCCCCAGCATTTT. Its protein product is CASSLEAGPSMPQHF. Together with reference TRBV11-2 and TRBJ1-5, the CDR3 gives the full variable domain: EAGVAQSPRYKIIEKRQSVAFWCNPISGHATLYWYQQILGQGPKLLIQFQNNGVVDDSQLPKDRFSAERLKGVDSTLKIQPAKLEDSAVYLCASSLEAGPSMPQHFGDGTRLSIL.